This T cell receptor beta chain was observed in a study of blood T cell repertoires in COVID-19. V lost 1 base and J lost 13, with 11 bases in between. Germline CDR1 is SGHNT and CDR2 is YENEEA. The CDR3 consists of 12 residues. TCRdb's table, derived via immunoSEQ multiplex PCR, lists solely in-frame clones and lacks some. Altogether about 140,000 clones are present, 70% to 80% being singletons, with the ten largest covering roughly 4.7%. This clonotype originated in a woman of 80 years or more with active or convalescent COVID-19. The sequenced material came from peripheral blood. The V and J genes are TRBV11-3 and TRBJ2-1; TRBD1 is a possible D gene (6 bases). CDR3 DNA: TGTGCCAGCAGCTTAGTACAGGGTCGTCAGTTCTTC. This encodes CASSLVQGRQFF.